A selection of T cell receptor beta chains follows, all from one sample in a study of T cell responses to AZD1222 COVID-19 vaccine. Sequenced by immunoSEQ multiplex PCR; TCRdb stores in-frame clones only, minus some. This repertoire shows approximately 110,000 clones, over 75% found once; its top ten account for approximately 10%. This sample comprised peripheral blood, obtained on day 0 of AZD1222 vaccination. The receptors stem from an adult in good health. The CDR3 runs from the conserved cysteine through the conserved F or W. A D gene is named only where the DNA matches it firmly. Not every row has a clone size; where given, it reads once, few, many or a size class.

>TRBJ2-5|TRBD2|.|TRBV5-6
CASSRLQGLAGGVETQYF
TGTGCCAGCAGCCGCCTCCAAGGCCTAGCGGGAGGTGTAGAGACCCAGTACTTC
>TRBJ2-1|.|.|TRBV5-3
CARSSRDQGHNEQFF
TGTGCCAGAAGCTCGAGGGATCAGGGTCACAATGAGCAGTTCTTC
>TRBJ1-1|TRBD1|.|TRBV7-2
CASSPDIQGGLAFF
TGTGCCAGCAGCCCCGATATCCAGGGGGGTTTAGCTTTCTTT
>TRBJ1-2|.|.|TRBV12-1
CASSFVGGESYGYTF
TGTGCCAGCAGCTTTGTGGGCGGTGAGTCCTATGGCTACACCTTC
>TRBJ2-7|TRBD2|.|TRBV5-4
CASSPSGPAYEQYF
TGTGCCAGCAGCCCTAGCGGGCCCGCCTACGAGCAGTACTTC
>TRBJ1-2|.|.|TRBV16
CASSQYRTAKGFGYTF
TGTGCCAGCAGCCAATACCGGACAGCTAAGGGTTTTGGCTACACCTTC
>TRBJ2-2|TRBD1|.|TRBV3-1/TRBV3-2
CASRDTRFLLQDRGPSGELFF
TGTGCCAGCAGGGACACAAGATTTCTCTTGCAGGACAGGGGGCCATCCGGGGAGCTGTTTTTT
>TRBJ2-1|.|.|TRBV6-4
CASETVQGKGQFF
TGTGCCAGCGAAACCGTTCAGGGCAAGGGGCAGTTCTTC
>TRBJ1-6|TRBD1|once|TRBV30
CAWSEKTGARSPLHF
TGTGCCTGGAGTGAGAAGACAGGGGCAAGGTCACCCCTCCACTTT
>TRBJ1-2|.|.|TRBV11-3
CASSRLSGRDGYTF
TGTGCCAGCAGCCGACTTTCTGGGAGGGATGGCTACACCTTC
>TRBJ2-2|TRBD2|.|TRBV4-2
CASSQDPSGGSYANTGELFF
TGTGCCAGCAGCCAAGATCCCAGCGGGGGGTCTTACGCGAACACCGGGGAGCTGTTTTTT
>TRBJ2-7|.|.|TRBV7-6
CASSLGPGQVAYEQYF
TGTGCCAGCAGCTTAGGACCGGGGCAGGTGGCCTACGAGCAGTACTTC
>TRBJ1-2|.|.|TRBV9
CASSPGGDNYGYTF
TGTGCCAGCAGCCCTGGCGGGGATAACTATGGCTACACCTTC
>TRBJ2-7|.|.|TRBV11-2
CASNALGTGAYEQYF
TGTGCCAGCAACGCCCTCGGGACGGGAGCCTACGAGCAGTACTTC
>TRBJ1-2|TRBD1|.|TRBV27
CASSLTGQGYGYTF
TGTGCCAGCAGTTTAACTGGACAGGGGTATGGCTACACCTTC
>TRBJ1-2|TRBD1|.|TRBV27
CASSTGGRDYGYTF
TGTGCCAGCAGCACAGGGGGCCGCGACTATGGCTACACCTTC
>TRBJ1-2|TRBD1|.|TRBV9
CASSGRDRKTSNYGYTF
TGTGCCAGCAGCGGCCGGGACAGGAAAACCTCTAACTATGGCTACACCTTC
>TRBJ2-1|TRBD2|.|TRBV14
CASSPGLAGGRTNEQFF
TGTGCCAGCAGCCCGGGACTAGCGGGAGGGCGAACGAATGAGCAGTTCTTC
>TRBJ1-1|TRBD1|few|TRBV27
CASSEWTGRFTEAFF
TGTGCCAGCAGTGAATGGACAGGGAGGTTCACTGAAGCTTTCTTT
>TRBJ2-3|TRBD1|.|TRBV9
CASSVGQGATDTQYF
TGTGCCAGCAGCGTGGGACAGGGGGCAACAGATACGCAGTATTTT
>TRBJ2-7|TRBD1|few|TRBV28
CASSLTGASSYEQYF
TGTGCCAGCAGCTTGACAGGGGCAAGCTCCTACGAGCAGTACTTC
>TRBJ1-4|.|.|TRBV12-3/TRBV12-4
CASSGTIDEKLFF
TGTGCCAGCAGTGGGACCATCGATGAAAAACTGTTTTTT
>TRBJ1-2|.|.|TRBV7-3
CASSPSGGIDYGYTF
TGTGCCAGCAGCCCGAGCGGGGGTATCGACTATGGCTACACCTTC
>TRBJ2-3|.|.|TRBV7-3
CASSLTITDTQYF
TGTGCCAGCAGCTTAACGATTACAGATACGCAGTATTTT
>TRBJ2-5|.|.|TRBV19
CASSGTQETQYF
TGTGCCAGTTCTGGGACCCAAGAGACCCAGTACTTC
>TRBJ2-1|TRBD2|.|TRBV7-6
CASSLPRSGEGGEQFF
TGTGCCAGCAGCTTACCCCGTTCGGGGGAGGGAGGTGAGCAGTTCTTC
>TRBJ2-7|.|.|TRBV5-1
CASSLVDRAYEQYF
TGCGCCAGCAGCTTGGTGGACAGAGCCTACGAGCAGTACTTC
>TRBJ2-7|.|.|TRBV19
CASSPTTYEQYF
TGTGCCAGTAGTCCAACGACTTACGAGCAGTACTTC